This T cell receptor beta chain was observed in a study of T cell changes during pregnancy in multiple sclerosis. The CDR3 has 14 residues. Trimming took 4 bases from V and 4 from J; bases not matched to a gene: 6. The germline V gene encodes CDR1 MNHEY and CDR2 SVGAGI. Data came from immunoSEQ multiplex PCR; TCRdb stores just in-frame clones and leaves some out. The sample lists 15,000 to 18,000 clones, roughly 80% seen once, with approximately 17% in the top ten. The chain joins TRBV6-5 to TRBJ2-5, with 7 bases lining up with TRBD1. This TCR came from a female donor in good health, enrolled as a control in a pregnancy study. Sample: CD8+ T cells from peripheral blood mononuclear cells, taken after pregnancy. This chain's CDR3 is CASSLTGTAETQYF. DNA for the CDR3: TGTGCCAGCAGTTTAACCGGGACAGCAGAGACCCAGTACTTC.